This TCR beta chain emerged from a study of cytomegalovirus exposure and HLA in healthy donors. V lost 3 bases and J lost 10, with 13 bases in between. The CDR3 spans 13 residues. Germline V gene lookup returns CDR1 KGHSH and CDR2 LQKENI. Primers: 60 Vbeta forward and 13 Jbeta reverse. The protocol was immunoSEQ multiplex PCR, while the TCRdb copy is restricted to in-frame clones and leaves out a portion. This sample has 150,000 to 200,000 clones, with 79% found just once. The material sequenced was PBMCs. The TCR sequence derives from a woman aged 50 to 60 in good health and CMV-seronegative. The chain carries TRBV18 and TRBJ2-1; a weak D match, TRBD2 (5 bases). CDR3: CASSPQREQEQFF. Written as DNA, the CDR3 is TGTGCCAGCTCACCCCAAAGGGAGCAAGAGCAGTTCTTC.